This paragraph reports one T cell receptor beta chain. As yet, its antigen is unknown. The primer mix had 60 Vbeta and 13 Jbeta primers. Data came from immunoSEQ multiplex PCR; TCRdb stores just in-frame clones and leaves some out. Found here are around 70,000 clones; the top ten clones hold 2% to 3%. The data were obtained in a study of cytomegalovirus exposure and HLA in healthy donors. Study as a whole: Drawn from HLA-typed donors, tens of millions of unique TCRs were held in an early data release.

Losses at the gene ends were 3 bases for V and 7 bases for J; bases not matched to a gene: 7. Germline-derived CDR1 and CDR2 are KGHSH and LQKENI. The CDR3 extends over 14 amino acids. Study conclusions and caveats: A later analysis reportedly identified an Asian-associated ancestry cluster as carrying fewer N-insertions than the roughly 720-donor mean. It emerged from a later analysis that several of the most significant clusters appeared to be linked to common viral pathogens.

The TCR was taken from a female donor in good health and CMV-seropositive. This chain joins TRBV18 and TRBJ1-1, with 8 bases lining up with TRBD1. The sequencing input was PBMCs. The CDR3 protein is CASSPGQGEVEAFF. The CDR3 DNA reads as TGTGCCAGCTCACCCGGACAGGGAGAGGTTGAAGCTTTCTTT.